This record covers a single TCR beta chain. Its antigen is unknown. The method was immunoSEQ multiplex PCR; TCRdb's version includes in-frame clones alone and lacks a portion of them. Among 2 million to 2.5 million clones listed, just under 95% were seen once. The V end was cut by 3 bases, the J end by 2 bases, with 8 bases between. The CDR3 totals 14 residues. Germline lookup yields CDR1 LGHNA and CDR2 YSLEER. Naive CD8 cells, CD45RO-negative and positively selected for CCR7, excluded terminally differentiated effector memory CD45RA+ cells. The data originate from a study of shared clonotypes between healthy human individuals. Study context: The study enrolled a couple of women and a few men aged 18 to 49.

Study results and caveats: All-four-donor shared clonotypes had higher generation probabilities than non-shared clonotypes did. Relative to memory subsets, naive subsets generally showed larger estimated richness.

This clonotype was obtained from a man between 18 and 29 years old in good health. The chain joins TRBV4-3 to TRBJ2-1, with D tentatively TRBD2 (6 bases). Sequencing input: naive CD8+ T cells sorted from blood. In DNA form, the CDR3 reads TGCGCCAGCAGCCATAGCGGAACCTACAATGAGCAGTTCTTC. It specifies CASSHSGTYNEQFF.